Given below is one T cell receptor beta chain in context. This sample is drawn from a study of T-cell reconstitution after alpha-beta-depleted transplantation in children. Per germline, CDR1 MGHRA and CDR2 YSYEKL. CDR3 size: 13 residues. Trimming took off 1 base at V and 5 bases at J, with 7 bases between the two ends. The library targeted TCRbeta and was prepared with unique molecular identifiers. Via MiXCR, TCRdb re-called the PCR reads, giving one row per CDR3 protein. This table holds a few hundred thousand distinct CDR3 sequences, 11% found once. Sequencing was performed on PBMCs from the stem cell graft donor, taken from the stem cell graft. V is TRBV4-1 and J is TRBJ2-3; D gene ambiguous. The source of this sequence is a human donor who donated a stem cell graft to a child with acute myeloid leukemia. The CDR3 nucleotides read TGCGCCAGCAGCCAAGTTTTATTAGATACGCAGTATTTT. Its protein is CASSQVLLDTQYF.